The 21 T cell receptor beta chains below were found in one sample sequenced in a study of neurological immune-mediated disorders. TCRdb re-analysed the 5' RACE reads in MiXCR, keeping a single row per CDR3 protein. The sample consists of over 45,000 distinct CDR3 sequences, around 3.8% of them appearing once. The sequencing input was CD4+ T cells from blood. All receptors derive from a woman between 35 and 50 years old with multiple sclerosis.

Ten or more counts support this clonotype. V usage is TRBV20-1 and J usage is TRBJ2-5; TRBD2 matches 12 bases. Germline V gives CDR1 DFQATT, CDR2 SNEGSKA (reference sequence). The CDR3 consists of 16 residues. Unmatched junction bases numbered 10, after V lost 3 bases and J lost 5 bases. The CDR3 sequence is CSARVPSGGARETQYF. In DNA form, the CDR3 reads TGCAGTGCTAGGGTCCCTAGCGGGGGGGCCAGGGAGACCCAGTACTTC.

This clonotype was detected many times. The chain carries TRBV5-4 and TRBJ2-3, with TRBD1 identical over 8 bases. Looked up from germline, CDR1 is SGHNT and CDR2 is YYREEE (reference sequence). CDR3 size: 15 residues. With V trimmed by 3 bases and J by 5 bases, 8 bases remained unmatched. In DNA, the CDR3 is TGTGCCAGCAGCTCGCTGACAGGGGTGAAAGATACGCAGTATTTT. Translating gives CASSSLTGVKDTQYF.

This clonotype was seen many times. The chain employs TRBV5-1 and TRBJ2-2; D is undetermined. This CDR3 is 14 amino acids long. The V gene's germline CDR1 is SGHRS and CDR2 YFSETQ. Trimming stripped 1 base from V and 6 bases from J, with 10 bases between. In DNA, the CDR3 is TGCGCCAGCAGCTTGACCCGGACGCCCGGGGAGCTGTTTTTT. The encoded protein is CASSLTRTPGELFF.

This clonotype was recorded at least ten times. The chain couples TRBV7-9 to TRBJ1-5; tentative D call: TRBD1 (5 bases). The V gene's germline CDR1 is SEHNR and CDR2 FQNEAQ (reference sequence). V shed 5 bases and J shed 3 bases, with 8 bases lying between them. The CDR3 has 13 amino acids. The DNA for the CDR3 is TGTGCCAGCAGCGCAGGGCCCAATCAGCCCCAGCATTTT. Protein sequence: CASSAGPNQPQHF.

This clonotype was picked up many times. The CDR3 DNA is TGCGCCAGCAGCTTGAACGGGGTCGGTGGTAATTCACCCCTCCACTTT. As protein: CASSLNGVGGNSPLHF. This chain connects TRBV5-1 to TRBJ1-6, with unresolved D. Trimming pared 1 base from V and 6 bases from J, leaving 14 bases between. The CDR3 totals 16 residues. CDR1 is SGHRS and CDR2 is YFSETQ in the germline V gene. Variable domain in full (rest from reference TRBV5-1 and TRBJ1-6): KAGVTQTPRYLIKTRGQQVTLSCSPISGHRSVSWYQQTPGQGLQFLFEYFSETQRNKGNFPGRFSGRQFSNSRSEMNVSTLELGDSALYLCASSLNGVGGNSPLHFGNGTRLTVT.

In its sample, this clonotype was seen many times. The chain links TRBV12-3 or TRBV12-4 to TRBJ1-2; D gene unclear. This CDR3 has 11 amino acids. The V gene lost 7 bases and the J gene lost 7 bases, with 10 bases spanning the gap. This CDR3 reads CASTNFSGYTF. The CDR3 DNA is TGTGCCAGCACCAACTTTAGTGGCTACACCTTC.

This clonotype was found many times. The chain couples TRBV27 to TRBJ1-1; D not certain. Germline CDR1 reads MNHEY; CDR2 reads SMNVEV (reference sequence). Deletions cut 5 bases from V and 5 bases from J, with 15 bases between. The CDR3 runs 14 residues. CDR3 nucleotides: TGTGCCAGCAGTAATACCCCGGGAGGAACTGAAGCTTTCTTT. It specifies CASSNTPGGTEAFF.

This clonotype was recorded at least ten times. V gene TRBV6-2 or TRBV6-3 combines with J gene TRBJ1-2; a possible D gene is TRBD1 (6 bases). CDR3 length equals 14 residues. Germline-derived CDR1 and CDR2 are MNHEY and SVGEGT. Trimming pared 2 bases from V and 10 bases from J, leaving 17 bases between. The CDR3 DNA reads as TGTGCCAGCAGTTACGACCGGGACATGCACTCCTACACCTTC. This gives the protein CASSYDRDMHSYTF.

This clonotype was seen only a few times. DNA of the CDR3: TGTGCCAGCTCACCGCAAGTGCTGAACACTGAAGCTTTCTTT. Amino acids: CASSPQVLNTEAFF. The chain uses TRBV18 and TRBJ1-1; D unclear. Trimming removed 3 bases at V and 0 bases at J, with 8 bases between. Germline values: CDR1 KGHSH, CDR2 LQKENI. CDR3 length: 14 amino acids. The variable domain in full, completed from reference TRBV18 and TRBJ1-1, reads NAGVMQNPRHLVRRRGQEARLRCSPMKGHSHVYWYRQLPEEGLKFMVYLQKENIIDESGMPKERFSAEFPKEGPSILRIQQVVRGDSAAYFCASSPQVLNTEAFFGQGTRLTVV.

This clonotype was detected ten times or more. V usage is TRBV20-1 and J usage is TRBJ1-1, with 7 bases fitting TRBD1. Trimming took 6 bases from V and 1 from J; bases not matched to a gene: 8. The germline CDR1 and CDR2 sequences are DFQATT and SNEGSKA (reference sequence). The CDR3 runs 14 residues. In DNA form, the CDR3 reads TGCAGTGCCCGAGCCGACAGGGCGAACACTGAAGCTTTCTTT. It yields the protein CSARADRANTEAFF.

In this sample, this clonotype turned up many times. This chain connects TRBV7-2 to TRBJ1-5; D is undetermined. The length of the CDR3 is 14 residues. Germline CDR1 and CDR2: SGHTA and FQGNSA. V dropped 5 bases and J dropped 9 bases, with 17 bases sitting between them. CDR3 loop: CASSTQIPRGPQHF. In DNA form, the CDR3 reads TGTGCCAGCAGCACACAGATACCCCGGGGGCCCCAGCATTTT.

This clonotype was recorded at least ten times. The V call is TRBV20-1, the J call TRBJ2-1; 7 bases are a match to TRBD2. The CDR3 runs 15 residues. The J segment lost 7 bases and the V segment lost 4 bases, leaving 13 bases of the junction unmatched. The germline CDR1 and CDR2 sequences are DFQATT and SNEGSKA (reference sequence). CDR3 in DNA: TGCAGTGCTACCCCCCTAGCGGAACCCATGAATGAGCAGTTCTTC. Encoded protein: CSATPLAEPMNEQFF.

This clonotype was detected many times. V usage is TRBV5-1 and J usage is TRBJ2-1; 14 nucleotides line up with TRBD2. This CDR3 contains 16 residues. Germline V CDR1 and CDR2: SGHRS, YFSETQ. The V segment lost 4 bases and the J segment 5 bases; nucleotides outside the gene matches: 5. DNA of the CDR3: TGCGCCAGCAGCCAACAGGGACTAGCGGGGGACAATGAGCAGTTCTTC. Translated: CASSQQGLAGDNEQFF.

This clonotype was observed at least ten times. CDR3 DNA sequence: TGTGCCAGTACAAAGGGAGGGATGAACACCGGGGAGCTGTTTTTT. Translated: CASTKGGMNTGELFF. This rearrangement joins TRBV7-2 to TRBJ2-2; the match to TRBD2 covers 7 bases. The CDR3 consists of 15 residues. Germline V CDR1 and CDR2: SGHTA, FQGNSA. The trim removed 9 bases at V and 1 base at J, leaving 8 bases unmatched.

This clonotype was observed many times. This chain links TRBV6-6 with TRBJ1-1; 10 bases fit TRBD1. Looked up from germline, CDR1 is MNHNY and CDR2 is SVGAGI (reference sequence). The CDR3 runs 15 residues. Trimming cost V 7 bases and J 5 bases; bases outside gene matches: 10. The CDR3 DNA is TGTGCCAGCACCCACCCGCGACAGGGGGCGACTGAAGCTTTCTTT. Protein: CASTHPRQGATEAFF.

This clonotype was detected ten times or more. This chain connects TRBV2 to TRBJ1-1; no reliable D call. The CDR3 spans 13 residues. V dropped 4 bases and J dropped 2 bases, with 8 bases sitting between them. Germline CDR1 is SNHLY and CDR2 is FYNNEI. CDR3 in amino acids: CASSVRENTEAFF. DNA for the CDR3: TGTGCCAGCAGTGTCCGGGAAAACACTGAAGCTTTCTTT.

This clonotype was recorded at least ten times. This sequence joins TRBV24-1 and TRBJ2-2; the match to TRBD1 covers 12 bases. The CDR3 runs to 19 residues. The V segment lost 4 bases and the J segment 6 bases; nucleotides outside the gene matches: 14. CDR1 and CDR2 from the germline V gene are KGHDR and SFDVKD. CDR3 amino acids: CATSDFRPGQGAIAGELFF. In DNA form, the CDR3 reads TGTGCCACCAGTGACTTCAGGCCGGGACAGGGGGCAATTGCCGGGGAGCTGTTTTTT.

Many counts were recorded for this clonotype. V usage is TRBV7-2 and J usage is TRBJ1-2; 7 bases are shared with TRBD1. V shed 5 bases and J 4 bases; nucleotides not matched to a gene: 4. This CDR3 contains 13 residues. CDR1 is SGHTA, CDR2 FQGNSA, per germline. CDR3 sequence (DNA): TGTGCCAGCAGCGGGACAGAGGCCTATGGCTACACCTTC. Its translation: CASSGTEAYGYTF.

This clonotype was seen only a few times. The chain is built from TRBV18 and TRBJ2-2, with D perhaps being TRBD1 or TRBD2 (5 bases each). The CDR3 contains 15 residues. CDR1 is KGHSH, CDR2 LQKENI, per germline. Deletions cut 3 bases from V and 1 base from J, with 9 bases between. The CDR3 loop reads CASSPGPRNTGELFF. The CDR3 DNA reads TGTGCCAGCTCACCGGGACCGCGGAACACCGGGGAGCTGTTTTTT.

This clonotype was seen ten or more times. CDR3 protein: CASSSSGILQETQYF. The CDR3 bases are TGCGCCAGCAGCTCCTCAGGGATTCTCCAAGAGACCCAGTACTTC. The genes are TRBV5-1 and TRBJ2-5; the D gene is possibly TRBD1 (5 bases). The CDR3 has 15 residues. CDR1 SGHRS and CDR2 YFSETQ come from the germline V gene. Trimming pared 3 bases from V and 1 base from J, leaving 13 bases between. The complete variable domain, with remaining parts taken from reference TRBV5-1 and TRBJ2-5, reads KAGVTQTPRYLIKTRGQQVTLSCSPISGHRSVSWYQQTPGQGLQFLFEYFSETQRNKGNFPGRFSGRQFSNSRSEMNVSTLELGDSALYLCASSSSGILQETQYFGPGTRLLVL.

This clonotype was seen ten or more times. The genes are TRBV6-1 and TRBJ2-1; D tentatively fits TRBD1 or TRBD2 (5 bases each). Per germline, CDR1 MNHNS and CDR2 SASEGT. Trimming took off 4 bases at V and 8 bases at J, with 15 bases between the two ends. The length of the CDR3 is 14 residues. The chain's CDR3 is CASSASLLGDEQFF. In nucleotides, the CDR3 is TGTGCCAGCAGTGCCAGCCTCCTGGGGGATGAGCAGTTCTTC.